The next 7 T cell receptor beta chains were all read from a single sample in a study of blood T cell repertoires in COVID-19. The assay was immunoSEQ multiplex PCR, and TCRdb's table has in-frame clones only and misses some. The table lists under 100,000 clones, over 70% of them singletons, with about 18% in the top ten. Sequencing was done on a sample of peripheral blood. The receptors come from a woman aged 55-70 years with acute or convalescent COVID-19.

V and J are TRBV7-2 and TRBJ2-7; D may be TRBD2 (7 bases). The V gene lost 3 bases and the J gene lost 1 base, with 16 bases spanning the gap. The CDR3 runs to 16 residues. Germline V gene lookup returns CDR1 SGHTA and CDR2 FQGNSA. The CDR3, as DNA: TGTGCCAGCAGCTTCCTAGGGGGAGGGGGGTCCTACGAGCAGTACTTC. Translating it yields CASSFLGGGGSYEQYF.

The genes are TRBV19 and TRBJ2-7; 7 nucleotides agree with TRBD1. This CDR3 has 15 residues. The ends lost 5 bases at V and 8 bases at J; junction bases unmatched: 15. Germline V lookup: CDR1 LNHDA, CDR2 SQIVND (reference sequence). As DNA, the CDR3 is TGTGCCAGTAGTTTCACAGGGCGGCCAGGGGGAAAGCAGTACTTC. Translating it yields CASSFTGRPGGKQYF.

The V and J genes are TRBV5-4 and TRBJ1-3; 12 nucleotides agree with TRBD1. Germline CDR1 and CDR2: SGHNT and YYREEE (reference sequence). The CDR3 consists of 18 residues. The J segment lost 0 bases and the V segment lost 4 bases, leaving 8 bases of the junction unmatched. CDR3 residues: CASSPGGTGGLSGNTIYF. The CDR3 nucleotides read TGTGCCAGCAGCCCGGGTGGGACAGGGGGCCTCTCTGGAAACACCATATATTTT.

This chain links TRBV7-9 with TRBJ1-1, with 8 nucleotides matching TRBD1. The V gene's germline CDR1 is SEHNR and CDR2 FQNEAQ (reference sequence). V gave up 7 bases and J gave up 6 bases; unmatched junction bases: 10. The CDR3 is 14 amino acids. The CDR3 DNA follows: TGTGCCAGCAACGGACAGGGAGGTCCGGCTGAAGCTTTCTTT. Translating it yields CASNGQGGPAEAFF.

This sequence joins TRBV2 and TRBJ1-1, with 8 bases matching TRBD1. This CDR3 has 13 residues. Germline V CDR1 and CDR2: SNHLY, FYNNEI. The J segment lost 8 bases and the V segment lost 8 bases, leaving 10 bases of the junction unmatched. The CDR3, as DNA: TGTGCCAGCCACCCTCAGACAGGGGACGAAGCTTTCTTT. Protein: CASHPQTGDEAFF. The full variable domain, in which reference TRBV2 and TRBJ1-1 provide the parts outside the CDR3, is EPEVTQTPSHQVTQMGQEVILRCVPISNHLYFYWYRQILGQKVEFLVSFYNNEISEKSEIFDDQFSVERPDGSNFTLKIRSTKLEDSAMYFCASHPQTGDEAFFGQGTRLTVV.

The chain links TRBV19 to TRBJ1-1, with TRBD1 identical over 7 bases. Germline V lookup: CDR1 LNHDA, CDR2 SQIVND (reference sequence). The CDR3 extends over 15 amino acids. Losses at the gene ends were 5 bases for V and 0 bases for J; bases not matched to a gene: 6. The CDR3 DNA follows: TGTGCCAGTAGTTCGACCACAGGGGTGAACACTGAAGCTTTCTTT. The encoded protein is CASSSTTGVNTEAFF.

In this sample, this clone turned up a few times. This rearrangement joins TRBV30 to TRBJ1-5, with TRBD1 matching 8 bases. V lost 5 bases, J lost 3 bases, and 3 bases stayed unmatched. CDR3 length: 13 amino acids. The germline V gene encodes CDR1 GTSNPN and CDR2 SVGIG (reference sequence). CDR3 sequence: CAWGQGSNQPQHF. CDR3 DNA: TGTGCCTGGGGACAGGGATCCAATCAGCCCCAGCATTTT.